This entry lists 2 T cell receptor beta chains sequenced from one sample in a study of cytomegalovirus exposure and HLA in healthy donors. Both 60 Vbeta primers and 13 Jbeta primers went into the PCR. Sequenced by immunoSEQ multiplex PCR; TCRdb stores in-frame clones only, minus some. The sample yields some 80,000 clones, about 80% seen once. Sequenced material: PBMCs. These receptors were collected from a man aged 35-49 years in good health and CMV-seronegative.

The V gene is TRBV19, the J gene TRBJ2-2; TRBD1 agrees at 7 bases. CDR1 and CDR2 from the germline V gene are LNHDA and SQIVND (reference sequence). The CDR3 covers 15 residues. After removal of 1 base from V and 2 bases from J, the junction contained 1 base not matched to a gene. CDR3 residues: CASSIGQGNTGELFF. CDR3 nucleotide sequence: TGTGCCAGTAGTATAGGACAGGGCAACACCGGGGAGCTGTTTTTT.

The CDR3 protein is CASSYYPGTEAFF. Written as DNA, the CDR3 is TGTGCCAGCAGCTACTACCCGGGCACTGAAGCTTTCTTT. The chain recombines TRBV9 with TRBJ1-1; no firm D call. This CDR3 spans 13 amino acids. V lost 4 bases and J lost 4, with 11 bases in between. In germline, CDR1 is SGDLS, CDR2 YYNGEE.